A single sample gave rise to the 23 T cell receptor beta chains below, sequenced in a study of cytomegalovirus exposure and HLA in healthy donors. The PCR employed 60 Vbeta primers together with 13 Jbeta primers. Assay used: immunoSEQ multiplex PCR; TCRdb lists only in-frame clones, some missing. The sample includes tens of thousands of clones, over 70% of them seen just once. Sequenced: PBMCs. Receptor source: a man aged 35-49 years in good health and CMV-seropositive.

This clone was seen repeatedly, ten times or more. The CDR3 spells CASSLGAFLETQYF. CDR3 sequence (DNA): TGTGCCAGCTCTCTGGGGGCTTTCTTAGAGACCCAGTACTTC. This sequence joins TRBV2 and TRBJ2-5, with a tentative D call TRBD1 (6 bases). Trimming took off 8 bases at V and 4 bases at J, with 17 bases between the two ends. Germline V gives CDR1 SNHLY, CDR2 FYNNEI. The CDR3 contains 14 residues.

This clone was seen only once. The J gene is TRBJ1-1, the V gene TRBV28, with a weak D call TRBD1 (6 bases). The CDR3 has 13 amino acids. The V end lost 3 bases, the J end lost 4 bases, and 9 bases lay between the germline ends. CDR1 is MDHEN, CDR2 SYDVKM, per germline. The CDR3 sequence is CASSFTGSTEAFF. The CDR3 bases are TGTGCCAGCAGTTTCACAGGGAGCACTGAAGCTTTCTTT.

This rearrangement joins TRBV25-1 to TRBJ2-7, with D perhaps matching TRBD1 (6 bases). The CDR3 totals 13 residues. Trimming pared 0 bases from V and 5 bases from J, leaving 8 bases between. In germline, CDR1 is MGHDK, CDR2 SYGVNS. The CDR3 region is CASSEYRQDEQYF. CDR3 bases: TGTGCCAGCAGTGAATATAGACAGGACGAGCAGTACTTC.

The J gene is TRBJ2-7, the V gene TRBV7-2, with 8 bases fitting TRBD2. The CDR3 extends over 15 amino acids. The germline CDR1 and CDR2 sequences are SGHTA and FQGNSA. Trimming took 5 bases from V and 2 from J; bases not matched to a gene: 8. CDR3 bases: TGTGCCAGCAGCACCGGACTAGCCAAGGCCTACGAGCAGTACTTC. Translation: CASSTGLAKAYEQYF.

J is TRBJ2-5 and V is TRBV7-2, with 14 bases fitting TRBD2. This CDR3 has 16 amino acids. CDR1 is SGHTA, CDR2 FQGNSA, per germline. J lost 5 bases, V lost 3 bases, and 5 bases had no gene match. DNA of the CDR3: TGTGCCAGCAGCTTCAGGACTAGCGGGGGGTCGGAGACCCAGTACTTC. It translates to CASSFRTSGGSETQYF.

This clone was counted ten times or more. This sequence joins TRBV7-2 and TRBJ1-1, with D possibly being TRBD1 (6 bases). The germline V gene encodes CDR1 SGHTA and CDR2 FQGNSA. With 5 bases removed from V and 7 bases from J, the gap between germline ends came to 14 bases. This CDR3 has 13 amino acids. The CDR3 nucleotides read TGTGCCAGCAGCCCTGGGACATCCCGTGAAGCTTTCTTT. Amino acids: CASSPGTSREAFF.

The chain combines TRBV28 with TRBJ1-2; a weak D match, TRBD1 (6 bases). V was pared by 8 bases and J by 0 bases, with 19 bases between. The V gene's germline CDR1 is MDHEN and CDR2 SYDVKM. The CDR3 loop spans 16 amino acids. In DNA, the CDR3 is TGTGCCAGCTTCGCCGCCCAGGGGTCACCTAACTATGGCTACACCTTC. Translation gives CASFAAQGSPNYGYTF.

This clone was observed once. This chain links TRBV4-3 with TRBJ1-2; the D is unclear. The V gene lost 0 bases and the J gene lost 2 bases, with 4 bases spanning the gap. Looked up from germline, CDR1 is LGHNA and CDR2 is YSLEER. The CDR3 contains 13 residues. The CDR3 loop is CASSQDRNYGYTF. CDR3 sequence (DNA): TGCGCCAGCAGCCAAGACAGAAACTATGGCTACACCTTC.

This chain joins TRBV4-1 and TRBJ2-5; D may be TRBD1 (5 bases). The V gene's germline CDR1 is MGHRA and CDR2 YSYEKL. Trimming removed 6 bases at V and 5 bases at J, with 19 bases between. This CDR3 comprises 15 residues. The CDR3 loop is CASSSRADAWETQYF. Written as DNA, the CDR3 is TGCGCCAGCAGTTCCAGGGCGGACGCCTGGGAGACCCAGTACTTC.

V and J are TRBV28 and TRBJ2-2, with 11 bases that match TRBD2. The J segment lost 1 base and the V segment lost 5 bases, leaving 3 bases of the junction unmatched. The CDR3 spans 16 residues. Germline CDR1 is MDHEN and CDR2 is SYDVKM. The CDR3 sequence is CASSLGLAGNTGELFF. For the CDR3, the DNA is TGTGCCAGCAGTCTCGGACTAGCGGGGAACACCGGGGAGCTGTTTTTT.

Notes on this clone: The germline gene is not matched at one end of the junction; a read error may be the cause. V gene TRBV4-1 combines with J gene TRBJ2-1; maybe TRBD2 (5 bases). In germline, CDR1 is MGHRA, CDR2 YSYEKL. The CDR3 covers 16 residues. Written as DNA, the CDR3 is TGCGCCAGCAGCCACCCGGACTTGGGCGCCTACAGTGAGCAGTTCTTC. Translated, it gives CASSHPDLGAYSEQFF.

This clone was counted a few times. This sequence joins TRBV7-9 and TRBJ2-1; D is possibly TRBD2 (5 bases). This CDR3 comprises 12 residues. V dropped 4 bases and J dropped 9 bases, with 10 bases sitting between them. Germline assignment: CDR1 SEHNR and CDR2 FQNEAQ (reference sequence). The CDR3 reads CASSSTGGEQFF. CDR3 coding DNA: TGTGCCAGCAGCTCGACTGGAGGTGAGCAGTTCTTC.

With respect to this clone: Other DNA sequences from this sample encode an identical CDR3 as well. The chain has TRBV28 and TRBJ1-1; no definite D call. The length of the CDR3 is 11 residues. The V gene's germline CDR1 is MDHEN and CDR2 SYDVKM. Trimming took 6 bases from V and 1 from J, leaving 3 bases between them. CDR3 DNA sequence: TGTGCCAGCAGCCGGAACACTGAAGCTTTCTTT. Translated, it gives CASSRNTEAFF. Full variable domain (rest looked up from reference TRBV28 and TRBJ1-1): DVKVTQSSRYLVKRTGEKVFLECVQDMDHENMFWYRQDPGLGLRLIYFSYDVKMKEKGDIPEGYSVSREKKERFSLILESASTNQTSMYLCASSRNTEAFFGQGTRLTVV.

Note on this clone: This sample also contains other DNA sequences that code for the same CDR3. CDR3 DNA sequence: TGTGCCTGGAGTGTAGGGGCCCAAGAGACCCAGTACTTC. It encodes CAWSVGAQETQYF. The V gene is TRBV30, the J gene TRBJ2-5; a weak D match, TRBD1 (5 bases). CDR1 is GTSNPN, CDR2 SVGIG, per germline (reference sequence). V was cut by 0 bases and J by 1 base, with 6 bases left in between. The CDR3 is 13 residues long.

The chain has TRBV2 and TRBJ1-4, with a weak D call TRBD1 (5 bases). The CDR3 consists of 15 residues. The V end lost 4 bases, the J end lost 7 bases, and 16 bases lay between the germline ends. CDR1 and CDR2 from the germline V gene are SNHLY and FYNNEI. This CDR3 is CASSATTGGTEKLFF. The CDR3 nucleotides read TGTGCCAGCAGTGCTACGACCGGGGGGACTGAAAAACTGTTTTTT.

This clone was observed a few times. This chain links TRBV5-6 with TRBJ2-7; no firm D call. V was pared by 0 bases and J by 0 bases, with 4 bases between. Germline V gives CDR1 SGHDT, CDR2 YYEEEE. This CDR3 has 13 residues. CDR3 loop: CASSLAHSYEQYF. CDR3 DNA sequence: TGTGCCAGCAGCTTGGCCCACTCCTACGAGCAGTACTTC.

This chain links TRBV19 with TRBJ1-1, with D perhaps TRBD1 (5 bases). CDR1 and CDR2 from the germline V gene are LNHDA and SQIVND (reference sequence). The germline V and J ends were trimmed by 3 bases and 5 bases, with 13 bases remaining between them. The CDR3 is made up of 14 amino acids. Here the CDR3 reads CASSMARARTEAFF. For the CDR3, the DNA is TGTGCCAGTAGTATGGCCAGGGCCAGGACTGAAGCTTTCTTT.

The gene calls are TRBV7-2 and TRBJ2-7; the D gene is possibly TRBD2 (6 bases). The V end was cut by 3 bases, the J end by 3 bases, with 9 bases between. The CDR3 loop spans 13 amino acids. Germline V gene data show CDR1 as SGHTA and CDR2 as FQGNSA. DNA of the CDR3: TGTGCCAGCAGCTTTAGTAGCGGCTACGAGCAGTACTTC. This translates into CASSFSSGYEQYF.

The chain combines TRBV9 with TRBJ2-1; 10 positions agree with TRBD2. The CDR3 runs 15 residues. Losses at the gene ends were 3 bases for V and 6 bases for J; bases not matched to a gene: 6. The germline V gene encodes CDR1 SGDLS and CDR2 YYNGEE. CDR3 in DNA: TGTGCCAGCAGCGGCGGGACTAGCGCCCTCAATGAGCAGTTCTTC. Protein: CASSGGTSALNEQFF.

This sequence joins TRBV30 and TRBJ1-2, with 9 bases that match TRBD1. J lost 8 bases, V lost 1 base, and 8 bases had no gene match. The CDR3 extends over 14 amino acids. The V gene's germline CDR1 is GTSNPN and CDR2 SVGIG (reference sequence). DNA of the CDR3: TGTGCCTGGAGTGCAGGTGGGACAGGGAACGGCTACACCTTC. Translating it yields CAWSAGGTGNGYTF.

Only a few counts were recorded for this clone. The genes are TRBV28 and TRBJ1-2, with TRBD1 matching over 8 bases. The CDR3 has 12 residues. The V segment lost 8 bases and the J segment 7 bases; nucleotides outside the gene matches: 6. Germline V gives CDR1 MDHEN, CDR2 SYDVKM. Written as DNA, the CDR3 is TGTGCCAGCTACACAGGGGGAAGTGGCTACACCTTC. Amino acid sequence: CASYTGGSGYTF.

This chain links TRBV4-1 with TRBJ2-5; TRBD2 matches at 8 bases. The CDR3 spans 15 residues. J gave up 5 bases and V 2 bases, and 7 bases lay outside the gene matches. Looked up from germline, CDR1 is MGHRA and CDR2 is YSYEKL. The CDR3 reads CASSQYGGASETQYF. The CDR3 nucleotides are TGCGCCAGCAGCCAATACGGGGGGGCGAGCGAGACCCAGTACTTC.

The chain joins TRBV15 to TRBJ1-2, with D possibly TRBD1 on 6 matching bases. V shed 5 bases and J shed 8 bases, with 24 bases lying between them. This CDR3 contains 16 residues. Germline V gene sequence: CDR1 LNHNV, CDR2 YYDKDF (reference sequence). The DNA for the CDR3 is TGTGCCACCAGCCCGACCTACAGGGAAGAGGTGGGCGGCTACACCTTC. Translating it yields CATSPTYREEVGGYTF.